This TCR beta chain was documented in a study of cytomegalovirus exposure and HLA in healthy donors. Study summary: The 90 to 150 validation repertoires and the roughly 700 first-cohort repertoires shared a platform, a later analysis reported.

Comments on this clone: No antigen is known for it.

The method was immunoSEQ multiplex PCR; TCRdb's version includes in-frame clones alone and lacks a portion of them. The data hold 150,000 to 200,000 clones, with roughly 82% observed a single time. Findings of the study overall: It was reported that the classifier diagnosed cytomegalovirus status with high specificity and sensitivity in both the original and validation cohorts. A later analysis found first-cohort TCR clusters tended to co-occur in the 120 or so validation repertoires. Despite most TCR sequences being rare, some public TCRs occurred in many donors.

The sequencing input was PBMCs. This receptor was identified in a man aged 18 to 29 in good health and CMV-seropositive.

DNA of the CDR3: TGTGCCAGCAGCTTACTACTAGCGGGAGGGGGGGATACGCAGTATTTT. It yields the protein CASSLLLAGGGDTQYF. This rearrangement joins TRBV7-2 to TRBJ2-3; 13 bases are shared with TRBD2. After removal of 2 bases from V and 6 bases from J, the junction contained 5 bases not matched to a gene. This CDR3 comprises 16 residues. Germline V gene lookup returns CDR1 SGHTA and CDR2 FQGNSA.